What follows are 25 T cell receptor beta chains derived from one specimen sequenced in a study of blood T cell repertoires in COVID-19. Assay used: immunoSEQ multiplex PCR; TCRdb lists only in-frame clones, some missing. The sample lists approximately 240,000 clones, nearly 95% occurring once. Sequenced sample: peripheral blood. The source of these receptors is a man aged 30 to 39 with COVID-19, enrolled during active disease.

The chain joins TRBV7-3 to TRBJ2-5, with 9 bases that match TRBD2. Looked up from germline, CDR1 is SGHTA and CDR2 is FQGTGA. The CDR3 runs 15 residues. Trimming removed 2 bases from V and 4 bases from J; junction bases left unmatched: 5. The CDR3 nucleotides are TGTGCCAGCAGCTTATCTAGCGGGGTTGGAGAGACCCAGTACTTC. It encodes CASSLSSGVGETQYF.

CDR3 residues: CASSLEGAGTKNIQYF. As DNA, the CDR3 is TGTGCCAGCAGCTTGGAGGGGGCAGGGACCAAAAACATTCAGTACTTC. V usage is TRBV5-4 and J usage is TRBJ2-4; 7 bases are shared with TRBD1. CDR1 SGHNT and CDR2 YYREEE come from the germline V gene (reference sequence). The CDR3 has 16 residues. Trimming cost V 0 bases and J 2 bases; bases outside gene matches: 5. The variable domain in full, with the rest retrieved from reference TRBV5-4 and TRBJ2-4, is ETGVTQSPTHLIKTRGQQVTLRCSSQSGHNTVSWYQQALGQGPQFIFQYYREEENGRGNFPPRFSGLQFPNYSSELNVNALELDDSALYLCASSLEGAGTKNIQYFGAGTRLSVL.

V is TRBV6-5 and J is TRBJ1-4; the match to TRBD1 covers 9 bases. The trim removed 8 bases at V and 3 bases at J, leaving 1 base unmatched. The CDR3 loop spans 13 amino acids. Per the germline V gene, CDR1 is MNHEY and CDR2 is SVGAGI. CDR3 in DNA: TGTGCCAGCCGGACAGGGGCTAATGAAAAACTGTTTTTT. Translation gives CASRTGANEKLFF.

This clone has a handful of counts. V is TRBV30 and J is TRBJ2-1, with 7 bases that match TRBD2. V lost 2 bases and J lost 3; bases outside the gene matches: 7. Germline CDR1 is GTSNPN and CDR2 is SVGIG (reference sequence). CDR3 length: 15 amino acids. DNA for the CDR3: TGTGCCTGGAGTTGGGCGGGGGACCTCTACAATGAGCAGTTCTTC. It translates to CAWSWAGDLYNEQFF. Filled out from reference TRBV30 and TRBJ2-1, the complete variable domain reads SQTIHQWPATLVQPVGSPLSLECTVEGTSNPNLYWYRQAAGRGLQLLFYSVGIGQISSEVPQNLSASRPQDRQFILSSKKLLLSDSGFYLCAWSWAGDLYNEQFFGPGTRLTVL.

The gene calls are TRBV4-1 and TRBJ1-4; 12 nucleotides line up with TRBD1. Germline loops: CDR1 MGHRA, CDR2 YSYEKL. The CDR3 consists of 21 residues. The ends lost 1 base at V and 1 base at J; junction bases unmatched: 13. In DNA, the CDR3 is TGCGCCAGCAGCCAAGCCCCCCCACGGGACAGGGGGCGTCGAACTAATGAAAAACTGTTTTTT. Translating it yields CASSQAPPRDRGRRTNEKLFF.

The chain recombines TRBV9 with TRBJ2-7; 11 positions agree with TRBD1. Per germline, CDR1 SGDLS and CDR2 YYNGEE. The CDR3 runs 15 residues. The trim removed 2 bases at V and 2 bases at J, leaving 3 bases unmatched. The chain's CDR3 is CASSVGTGGTYEQYF. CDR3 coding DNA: TGTGCCAGCAGCGTCGGGACAGGGGGAACCTACGAGCAGTACTTC.

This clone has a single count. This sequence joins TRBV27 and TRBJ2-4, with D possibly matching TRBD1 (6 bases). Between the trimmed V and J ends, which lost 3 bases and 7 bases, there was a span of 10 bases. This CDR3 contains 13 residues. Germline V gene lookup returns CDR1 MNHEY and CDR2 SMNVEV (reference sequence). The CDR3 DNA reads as TGTGCCAGCAGTTTCCAGGGGAAGAACATTCAGTACTTC. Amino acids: CASSFQGKNIQYF.

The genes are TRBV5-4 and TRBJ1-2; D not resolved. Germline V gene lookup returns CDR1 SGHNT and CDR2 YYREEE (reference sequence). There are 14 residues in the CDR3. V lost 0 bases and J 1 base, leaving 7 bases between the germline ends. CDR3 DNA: TGTGCCAGCAGCTTGGGCCAGGTTAACTATGGCTACACCTTC. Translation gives CASSLGQVNYGYTF.

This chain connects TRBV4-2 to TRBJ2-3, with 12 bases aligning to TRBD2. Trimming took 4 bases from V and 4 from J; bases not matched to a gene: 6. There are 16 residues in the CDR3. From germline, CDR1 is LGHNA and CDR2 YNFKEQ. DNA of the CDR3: TGTGCCAGCAGCCCACAACTAGCGGGGGGCCCAGATACGCAGTATTTT. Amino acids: CASSPQLAGGPDTQYF.

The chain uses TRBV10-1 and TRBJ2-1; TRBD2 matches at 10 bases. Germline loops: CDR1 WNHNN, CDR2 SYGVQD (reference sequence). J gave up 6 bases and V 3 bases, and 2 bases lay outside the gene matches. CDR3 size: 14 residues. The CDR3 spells CASSDSGGRNEQFF. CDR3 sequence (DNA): TGCGCCAGCAGTGATAGCGGGGGGCGCAATGAGCAGTTCTTC.

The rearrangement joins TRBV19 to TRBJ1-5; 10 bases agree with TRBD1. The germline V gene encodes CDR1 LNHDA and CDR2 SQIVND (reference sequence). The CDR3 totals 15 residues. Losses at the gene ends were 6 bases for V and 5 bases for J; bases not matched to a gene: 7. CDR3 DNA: TGTGCCAGTAGCACAGACAGGGGGCCTCATCAGCCCCAGCATTTT. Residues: CASSTDRGPHQPQHF. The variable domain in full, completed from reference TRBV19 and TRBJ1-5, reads DGGITQSPKYLFRKEGQNVTLSCEQNLNHDAMYWYRQDPGQGLRLIYYSQIVNDFQKGDIAEGYSVSREKKESFPLTVTSAQKNPTAFYLCASSTDRGPHQPQHFGDGTRLSIL.

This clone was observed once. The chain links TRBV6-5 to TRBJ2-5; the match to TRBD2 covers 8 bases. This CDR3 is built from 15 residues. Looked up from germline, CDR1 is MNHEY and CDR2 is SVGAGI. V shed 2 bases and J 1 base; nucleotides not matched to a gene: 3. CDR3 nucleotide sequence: TGTGCCAGCAGTTACGCGGGGGGTGTCCAAGAGACCCAGTACTTC. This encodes CASSYAGGVQETQYF.

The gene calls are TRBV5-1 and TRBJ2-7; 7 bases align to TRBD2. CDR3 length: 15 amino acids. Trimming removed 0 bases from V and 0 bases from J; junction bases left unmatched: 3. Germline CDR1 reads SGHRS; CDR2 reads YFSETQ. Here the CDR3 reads CASSLDGGISYEQYF. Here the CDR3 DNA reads TGCGCCAGCAGCTTGGACGGGGGGATCTCCTACGAGCAGTACTTC.

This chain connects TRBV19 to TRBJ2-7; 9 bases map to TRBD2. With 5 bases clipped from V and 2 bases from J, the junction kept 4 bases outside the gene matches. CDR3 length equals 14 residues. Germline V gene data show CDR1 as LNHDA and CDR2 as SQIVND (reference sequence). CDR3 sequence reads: CASSGVAGAYEQYF. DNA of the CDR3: TGTGCCAGTAGTGGGGTAGCGGGGGCCTACGAGCAGTACTTC.

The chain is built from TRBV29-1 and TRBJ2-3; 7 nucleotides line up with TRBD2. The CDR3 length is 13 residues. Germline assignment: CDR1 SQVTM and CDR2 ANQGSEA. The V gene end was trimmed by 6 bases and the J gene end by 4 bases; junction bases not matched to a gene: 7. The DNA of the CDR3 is TGCAGCGTCCGGGGGGAATCGGCAGATACGCAGTATTTT. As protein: CSVRGESADTQYF.

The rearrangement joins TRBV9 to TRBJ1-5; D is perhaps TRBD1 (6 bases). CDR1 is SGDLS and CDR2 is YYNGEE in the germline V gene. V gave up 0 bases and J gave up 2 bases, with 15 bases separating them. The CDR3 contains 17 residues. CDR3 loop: CASSVVLRTVCNQPQHF. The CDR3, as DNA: TGTGCCAGCAGCGTAGTTCTTCGGACAGTTTGCAATCAGCCCCAGCATTTT.

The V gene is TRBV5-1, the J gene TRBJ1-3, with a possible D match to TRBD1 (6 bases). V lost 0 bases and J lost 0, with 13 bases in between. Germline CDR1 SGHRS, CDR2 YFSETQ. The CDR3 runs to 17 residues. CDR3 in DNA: TGCGCCAGCAGCTTGGCTAGGGACACCAACTCTGGAAACACCATATATTTT. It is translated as CASSLARDTNSGNTIYF.

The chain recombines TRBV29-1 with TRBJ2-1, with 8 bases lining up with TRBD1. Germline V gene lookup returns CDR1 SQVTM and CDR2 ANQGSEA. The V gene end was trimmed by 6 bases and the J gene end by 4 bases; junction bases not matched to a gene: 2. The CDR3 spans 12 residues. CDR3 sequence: CSVTGAYNEQFF. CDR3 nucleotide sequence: TGCAGCGTGACAGGGGCTTACAATGAGCAGTTCTTC.

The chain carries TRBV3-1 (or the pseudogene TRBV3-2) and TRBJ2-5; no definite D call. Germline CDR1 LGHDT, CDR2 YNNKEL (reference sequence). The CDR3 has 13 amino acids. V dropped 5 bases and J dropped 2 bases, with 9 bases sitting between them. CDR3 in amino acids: CASSAMLQETQYF. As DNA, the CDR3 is TGTGCCAGCAGCGCTATGCTACAAGAGACCCAGTACTTC.

CDR3 loop: CSVGRQGNEQYF. CDR3 DNA sequence: TGCAGCGTTGGGCGACAGGGGAACGAGCAGTACTTC. This chain joins TRBV29-1 and TRBJ2-7; 8 nucleotides line up with TRBD1. Germline V gives CDR1 SQVTM, CDR2 ANQGSEA. This CDR3 has 12 amino acids. Trimming removed 4 bases from V and 5 bases from J; junction bases left unmatched: 4.

CDR3 loop: CASSYGSGGATGELFF. CDR3 in DNA: TGTGCCAGCAGTTACGGTAGCGGGGGGGCTACCGGGGAGCTGTTTTTT. The chain links TRBV6-5 to TRBJ2-2; TRBD2 matches 11 bases. Germline assignment: CDR1 MNHEY and CDR2 SVGAGI. This CDR3 is 16 amino acids long. V lost 2 bases to trimming and J lost 5 bases; unmatched junction nucleotides: 4.

Here the CDR3 DNA reads TGTGCCAGCAGTGTGATATTCCCTCCAGGGGGAGCCGGGGAGCTGTTTTTT. This gives the protein CASSVIFPPGGAGELFF. The chain recombines TRBV2 with TRBJ2-2, with TRBD1 matching 7 bases. The CDR3 spans 17 residues. CDR1 and CDR2 (germline): SNHLY, FYNNEI. Trimming cost V 4 bases and J 6 bases; bases outside gene matches: 14. Drawing the rest from reference TRBV2 and TRBJ2-2, the complete variable domain is EPEVTQTPSHQVTQMGQEVILRCVPISNHLYFYWYRQILGQKVEFLVSFYNNEISEKSEIFDDQFSVERPDGSNFTLKIRSTKLEDSAMYFCASSVIFPPGGAGELFFGEGSRLTVL.

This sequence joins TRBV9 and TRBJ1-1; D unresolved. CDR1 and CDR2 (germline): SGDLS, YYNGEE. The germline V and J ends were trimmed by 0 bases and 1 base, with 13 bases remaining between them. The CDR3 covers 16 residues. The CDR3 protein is CASSVGVTSPNTEAFF. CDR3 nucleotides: TGTGCCAGCAGCGTAGGAGTGACAAGCCCGAACACTGAAGCTTTCTTT.

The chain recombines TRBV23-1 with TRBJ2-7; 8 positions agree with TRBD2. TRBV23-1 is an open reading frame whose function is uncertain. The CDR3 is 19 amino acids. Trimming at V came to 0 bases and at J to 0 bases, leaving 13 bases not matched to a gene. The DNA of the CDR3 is TGCGCCAGCAGTCAATCAATGATAGGCGGGGGGAAACTCTCCTACGAGCAGTACTTC. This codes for CASSQSMIGGGKLSYEQYF.

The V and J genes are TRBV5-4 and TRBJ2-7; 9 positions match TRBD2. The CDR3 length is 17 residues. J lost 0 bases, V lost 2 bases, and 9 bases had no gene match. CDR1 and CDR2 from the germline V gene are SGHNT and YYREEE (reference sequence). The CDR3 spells CASSFRAGGYNSYEQYF. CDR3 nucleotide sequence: TGTGCCAGCAGCTTTCGGGCGGGGGGGTATAACTCCTACGAGCAGTACTTC.